This T cell receptor (beta chain) originates from a study of vaccination effects on CD4 cells after COVID-19. Some clones are missing from TCRdb's copy, which holds only in-frame ones; the method was immunoSEQ multiplex PCR. Altogether approximately 57,000 clones are present, less than 80% being singletons, with the ten largest covering about 4.5%. Having been cultured for less than 12 days, the cells underwent CD4+ T cell isolation. Either the mRNA-1273 or the BNT162b2 vaccine was given to participants as two doses. Germline V lookup: CDR1 KGHDR, CDR2 SFDVKD. The CDR3 spans 13 residues. Between the trimmed V and J ends, which lost 2 bases and 10 bases, there was a span of 11 bases. Turning to this clone: Its cognate antigen is unknown.

This specimen was CD4+ T cells from PBMCs cultured without peptide, taken after COVID-19 vaccination. The chain is built from TRBV24-1 and TRBJ2-1; D gene unclear. The TCR originated in a human donor who received a COVID-19 vaccine. The CDR3 DNA follows: TGTGCCACCAGTGATTCCGCCTGGACGGAGCAGTTCTTC. Amino acids: CATSDSAWTEQFF.